This passage covers 27 T cell receptor beta chains from one sample sequenced in a study of control samples from healthy donors and cancer patients. This table comes from immunoSEQ multiplex PCR, and its TCRdb copy is limited to in-frame clones, with some not included. The profile shows about 130,000 clones, 85% to 95% of them singletons. Sample: PBMCs. Receptors were obtained from a man aged 55 to 70 with colorectal cancer.

The genes are TRBV4-1 and TRBJ2-5, with D perhaps matching TRBD2 (5 bases). The CDR3 length is 18 residues. Germline CDR1 MGHRA, CDR2 YSYEKL. Trimming left V 1 base short and J 3 bases short, with 21 bases between. The CDR3 DNA sequence: TGCGCCAGCAGCCAAGGGAACTCGGCGACTCTAGCAAAAGAGACCCAGTACTTC. Protein sequence: CASSQGNSATLAKETQYF.

V gene TRBV7-2 combines with J gene TRBJ2-7; TRBD2 is a possible D gene (7 bases). V lost 5 bases to trimming and J lost 1 base, with 21 bases between them. The germline CDR1 and CDR2 sequences are SGHTA and FQGNSA. The CDR3 has 17 amino acids. For the CDR3, the DNA is TGTGCCAGCAGCACTAGGGGGAGCGGGGTGGCATCCTACGAGCAGTACTTC. It is translated as CASSTRGSGVASYEQYF.

The chain links TRBV5-1 to TRBJ2-1; TRBD2 matches at 15 bases. Germline lookup yields CDR1 SGHRS and CDR2 YFSETQ. The CDR3 extends over 14 amino acids. Trimming took 4 bases from V and 10 from J; bases not matched to a gene: 3. The CDR3 DNA is TGCGCCAGCAGCGACGGACTAGCGGGGGGGGAGCAGTTCTTC. Amino acid sequence: CASSDGLAGGEQFF.

V is TRBV5-1 and J is TRBJ2-7; TRBD1 aligns across 8 bases. Germline V gene sequence: CDR1 SGHRS, CDR2 YFSETQ. V was pared by 1 base and J by 2 bases, with 14 bases of the junction left unmatched. The CDR3 extends over 18 amino acids. CDR3: CASSLKLGVGQVPYEQYF. The CDR3 DNA is TGCGCCAGCAGCTTGAAGCTGGGAGTGGGACAGGTGCCCTACGAGCAGTACTTC.

This clone occurred a few times. The chain recombines TRBV6-1 with TRBJ1-2; D not resolved. CDR1 is MNHNS, CDR2 SASEGT, per germline. V lost 2 bases and J lost 0, with 4 bases in between. This CDR3 has 13 amino acids. CDR3 nucleotides: TGTGCCAGCAGTGAAAGAGCTAACTATGGCTACACCTTC. Translated: CASSERANYGYTF.

This sequence joins TRBV12-3 or TRBV12-4 and TRBJ1-1; D is perhaps TRBD1 (6 bases). The CDR3 totals 13 residues. V lost 4 bases and J 3 bases, leaving 9 bases between the germline ends. Written as DNA, the CDR3 is TGTGCCAGCAGTTACAGGGCCGACACTGAAGCTTTCTTT. The encoded protein is CASSYRADTEAFF.

The chain has TRBV7-9 and TRBJ1-1; a possible D gene is TRBD1 (5 bases). Trimming removed 5 bases from V and 2 bases from J, with 18 bases in between. Germline V gene data show CDR1 as SEHNR and CDR2 as FQNEAQ (reference sequence). The CDR3 sequence is 16 residues long. CDR3 nucleotides: TGTGCCAGCAGCGATAGGGGAGTTTTGCTTAACACTGAAGCTTTCTTT. Its protein product is CASSDRGVLLNTEAFF.

This clone has a single count. This chain joins TRBV6-6 and TRBJ2-2; D possibly uses TRBD1 or TRBD2 (5 bases each). Between the trimmed V and J ends, which lost 6 bases and 3 bases, there was a span of 14 bases. This CDR3 is 15 amino acids long. Per germline, CDR1 MNHNY and CDR2 SVGAGI (reference sequence). This CDR3 reads CASRKPQGDTGELFF. The DNA of the CDR3 is TGTGCCAGCAGGAAACCTCAGGGAGACACCGGGGAGCTGTTTTTT.

V gene TRBV20-1 combines with J gene TRBJ1-1; D remains unclear. Germline V gene sequence: CDR1 DFQATT, CDR2 SNEGSKA (reference sequence). The CDR3 is made up of 13 amino acids. The V and J ends lost 3 bases and 2 bases respectively, with 10 bases between them. The CDR3 DNA is TGCAGTGCTAGTAGACAACTTAACACTGAAGCTTTCTTT. Amino acids: CSASRQLNTEAFF.

The chain combines TRBV7-2 with TRBJ1-1; D is ambiguous. CDR1 is SGHTA, CDR2 FQGNSA, per germline. V was trimmed by 3 bases and J by 5 bases, leaving 13 bases between them. The CDR3 spans 14 residues. CDR3: CASSLAWSRTEAFF. The CDR3 coding sequence is TGTGCCAGCAGCTTGGCCTGGTCCCGGACTGAAGCTTTCTTT.

CDR3 DNA sequence: TGTGCCAGCAAAGGGCCTCGGAGGGCCCGTTCCTACGAGCAGTACTTC. This translates into CASKGPRRARSYEQYF. This chain uses TRBV21-1 with TRBJ2-7; the D segment call TRBD2 is taken from the table without a DNA check. TRBV21-1 is a documented pseudogene. The CDR3 totals 16 residues.

The J gene is TRBJ2-7, the V gene TRBV3-1 (or the pseudogene TRBV3-2), with D perhaps being TRBD1 or TRBD2 (5 bases each). V lost 1 base and J 3 bases, leaving 13 bases between the germline ends. CDR3 size: 15 residues. Germline assignment: CDR1 LGHDT and CDR2 YNNKEL (reference sequence). The CDR3 sequence: CASSQVSGTIYEQYF. Written as DNA, the CDR3 is TGTGCCAGCAGCCAAGTCTCCGGGACGATCTACGAGCAGTACTTC.

This rearrangement joins TRBV3-1 (or the pseudogene TRBV3-2) to TRBJ2-7; 10 bases match TRBD1. CDR1 is LGHDT, CDR2 YNNKEL, per germline (reference sequence). The CDR3 is 15 amino acids. The V and J ends lost 2 bases and 4 bases, in that order; junction bases with no gene match: 5. The DNA of the CDR3 is TGTGCCAGCAGCCAAACCGGGACAGGGGCGTACGAGCAGTACTTC. This codes for CASSQTGTGAYEQYF.

The V gene is TRBV4-3, the J gene TRBJ1-6; D gene uncertain. The germline V gene has CDR1 LGHNA and CDR2 YSLEER. V lost 0 bases to trimming and J lost 5 bases, with 11 bases between them. This CDR3 has 16 residues. CDR3 amino acids: CASSQDLWKNNSPLHF. CDR3 sequence (DNA): TGCGCCAGCAGCCAAGATTTGTGGAAAAATAATTCACCCCTCCACTTT.

The rearrangement joins TRBV4-3 to TRBJ2-7, with 12 bases that match TRBD2. The CDR3 consists of 18 residues. Germline V lookup: CDR1 LGHNA, CDR2 YSLEER. The ends lost 1 base at V and 3 bases at J; junction bases unmatched: 10. CDR3 protein: CASSQGEIGLAGIYEQYF. CDR3 nucleotide sequence: TGCGCCAGCAGCCAAGGCGAGATCGGACTAGCGGGGATCTACGAGCAGTACTTC.

This chain connects TRBV30 to TRBJ2-7; D is perhaps TRBD2 (5 bases). Germline V CDR1 and CDR2: GTSNPN, SVGIG (reference sequence). The length of the CDR3 is 11 residues. Trimming pared 5 bases from V and 5 bases from J, leaving 10 bases between. CDR3: CAWGGADEQYF. The CDR3 DNA reads TGTGCCTGGGGAGGAGCGGACGAGCAGTACTTC.

The chain employs TRBV27 and TRBJ2-7; D is undetermined. The germline V gene encodes CDR1 MNHEY and CDR2 SMNVEV (reference sequence). The CDR3 runs to 13 residues. V shed 8 bases and J shed 5 bases, with 16 bases lying between them. As DNA, the CDR3 is TGTGCCAGCGACTTTTGGCCGGACGACGAGCAGTACTTC. It is translated as CASDFWPDDEQYF.

The genes are TRBV7-2 and TRBJ2-1; 7 bases are shared with TRBD2. The CDR3 extends over 16 amino acids. V was clipped by 1 base and J by 8 bases; unmatched bases: 11. CDR1 and CDR2 (germline): SGHTA, FQGNSA. CDR3 amino acids: CASSLGIARGSDEQFF. In DNA form, the CDR3 reads TGTGCCAGCAGCTTAGGGATTGCGCGGGGGTCAGATGAGCAGTTCTTC.

The chain couples TRBV19 to TRBJ1-5; D is undetermined. This CDR3 is 15 amino acids long. Germline V gene sequence: CDR1 LNHDA, CDR2 SQIVND (reference sequence). V was cut by 6 bases and J by 0 bases, with 12 bases left in between. The CDR3 here is CASRGSSGSNQPQHF. The CDR3 region has the DNA TGTGCCAGTAGGGGGTCTTCGGGTAGCAATCAGCCCCAGCATTTT.

This clone was found a few times. The J gene is TRBJ2-3, the V gene TRBV27; 7 bases line up with TRBD1. The ends lost 8 bases at V and 4 bases at J; junction bases unmatched: 6. Germline V CDR1 and CDR2: MNHEY, SMNVEV (reference sequence). CDR3 size: 13 residues. The CDR3 DNA sequence: TGTGCCAGCGGTTACAGGGGACCAGATACGCAGTATTTT. Residues: CASGYRGPDTQYF.

This clone appeared once. V gene TRBV9 combines with J gene TRBJ2-3; 8 nucleotides match TRBD1. This CDR3 is built from 14 residues. With 3 bases clipped from V and 1 base from J, the junction kept 1 base outside the gene matches. Germline CDR1 is SGDLS and CDR2 is YYNGEE. The CDR3 protein is CASSAGGGTDTQYF. As DNA, the CDR3 is TGTGCCAGCAGCGCAGGGGGCGGCACAGATACGCAGTATTTT.

The chain is built from TRBV5-6 and TRBJ1-6; 9 bases align to TRBD1. The V gene end was trimmed by 4 bases and the J gene end by 5 bases; junction bases not matched to a gene: 4. The CDR3 extends over 15 amino acids. Looked up from germline, CDR1 is SGHDT and CDR2 is YYEEEE. For the CDR3, the DNA is TGTGCCAGCAGCGCCGACAGGGGGAATAATTCACCCCTCCACTTT. Translated: CASSADRGNNSPLHF.

This clone was seen a handful of times. The chain combines TRBV7-9 with TRBJ2-7, with D uncertain. The CDR3 spans 13 residues. With 2 bases removed from V and 5 bases from J, the gap between germline ends came to 10 bases. Germline CDR1 reads SEHNR; CDR2 reads FQNEAQ (reference sequence). The CDR3 reads CASSLRDVDEQYF. The CDR3 DNA follows: TGTGCCAGCAGCTTACGAGACGTTGACGAGCAGTACTTC.

The chain joins TRBV12-3 or TRBV12-4 to TRBJ1-1, with D unclear. This CDR3 has 13 amino acids. V was trimmed by 6 bases and J by 3 bases, leaving 11 bases between them. CDR3 in DNA: TGTGCCAGCAGCCCTGGAGGGCACACTGAAGCTTTCTTT. This translates into CASSPGGHTEAFF.

This sequence joins TRBV28 and TRBJ1-4; D gene unclear. From germline, CDR1 is MDHEN and CDR2 SYDVKM. This CDR3 is built from 15 residues. Trimming removed 3 bases from V and 8 bases from J, with 16 bases in between. The CDR3 spells CASSLVQAEAEKLFF. The CDR3 DNA is TGTGCCAGCAGTTTGGTCCAGGCGGAGGCCGAAAAACTGTTTTTT.

The chain is built from TRBV29-1 and TRBJ2-7; 10 bases map to TRBD2. The CDR3 is 13 amino acids. The V gene's germline CDR1 is SQVTM and CDR2 ANQGSEA. V shed 5 bases, J shed 7 bases, and the junction held 8 bases outside the gene matches. DNA of the CDR3: TGCAGCGTTAGACTAGCGGGTCAGGAGGAGCAGTACTTC. Its protein product is CSVRLAGQEEQYF.

CDR3 residues: CASSSGPNTEAFF. The CDR3, as DNA: TGTGCCAGCAGTTCCGGACCGAACACTGAAGCTTTCTTT. The rearrangement joins TRBV12-3 or TRBV12-4 to TRBJ1-1, with D unclear. The CDR3 spans 13 residues. Trimming left V 4 bases short and J 1 base short, with 7 bases between.